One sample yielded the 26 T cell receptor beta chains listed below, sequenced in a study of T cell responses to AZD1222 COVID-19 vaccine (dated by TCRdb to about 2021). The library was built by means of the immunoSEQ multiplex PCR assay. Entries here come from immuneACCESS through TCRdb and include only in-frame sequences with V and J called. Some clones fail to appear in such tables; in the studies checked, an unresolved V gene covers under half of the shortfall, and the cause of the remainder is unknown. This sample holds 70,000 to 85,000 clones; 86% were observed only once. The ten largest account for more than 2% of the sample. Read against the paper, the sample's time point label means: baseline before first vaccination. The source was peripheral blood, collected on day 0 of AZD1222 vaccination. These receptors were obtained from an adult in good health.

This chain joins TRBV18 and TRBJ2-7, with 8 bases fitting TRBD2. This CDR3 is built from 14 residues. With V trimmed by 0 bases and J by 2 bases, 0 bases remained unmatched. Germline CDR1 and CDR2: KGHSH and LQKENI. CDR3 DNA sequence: TGTGCCAGCTCACCACCCGGGGGGGCCTACGAGCAGTACTTC. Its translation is CASSPPGGAYEQYF.

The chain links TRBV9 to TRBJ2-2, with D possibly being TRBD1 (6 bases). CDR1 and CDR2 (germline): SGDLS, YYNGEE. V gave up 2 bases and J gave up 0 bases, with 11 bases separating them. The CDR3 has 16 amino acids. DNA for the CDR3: TGTGCCAGCAGCGTCCCGACAGGAGCGAACACCGGGGAGCTGTTTTTT. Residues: CASSVPTGANTGELFF.

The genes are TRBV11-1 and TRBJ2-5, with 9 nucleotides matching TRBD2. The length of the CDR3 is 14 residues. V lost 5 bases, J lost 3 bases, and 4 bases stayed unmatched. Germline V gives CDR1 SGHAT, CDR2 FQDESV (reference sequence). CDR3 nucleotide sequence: TGTGCCAGCAGCCCGAGACTAGCGGAAGAGACCCAGTACTTC. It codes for CASSPRLAEETQYF.

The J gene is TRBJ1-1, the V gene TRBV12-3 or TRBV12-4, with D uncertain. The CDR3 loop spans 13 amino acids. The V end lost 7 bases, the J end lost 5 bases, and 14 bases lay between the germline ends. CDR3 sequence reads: CASTLRGGTEAFF. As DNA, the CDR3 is TGTGCCAGCACCTTACGGGGAGGGACTGAAGCTTTCTTT.

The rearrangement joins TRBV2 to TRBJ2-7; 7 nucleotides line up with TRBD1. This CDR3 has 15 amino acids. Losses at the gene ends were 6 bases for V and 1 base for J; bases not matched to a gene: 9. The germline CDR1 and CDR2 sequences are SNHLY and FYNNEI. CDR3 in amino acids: CASRLYTQGSYEQYF. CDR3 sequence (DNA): TGTGCCAGCAGGTTATACACACAGGGGTCCTACGAGCAGTACTTC.

The CDR3 DNA reads TGTGCCAGCAGAGTCACAGGCAATCAGCCCCAGCATTTT. As protein: CASRVTGNQPQHF. V is TRBV27 and J is TRBJ1-5; D gene uncertain. V gave up 6 bases and J gave up 2 bases, with 8 bases separating them. The CDR3 sequence is 13 residues long. Per the germline V gene, CDR1 is MNHEY and CDR2 is SMNVEV (reference sequence).

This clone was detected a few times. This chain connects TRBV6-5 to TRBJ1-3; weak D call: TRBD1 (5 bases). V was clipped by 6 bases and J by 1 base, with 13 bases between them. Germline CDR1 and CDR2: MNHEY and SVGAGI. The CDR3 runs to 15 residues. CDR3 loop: CASSRSQGSGNTIYF. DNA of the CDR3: TGTGCCAGCAGCCGGAGCCAGGGATCTGGAAACACCATATATTTT.

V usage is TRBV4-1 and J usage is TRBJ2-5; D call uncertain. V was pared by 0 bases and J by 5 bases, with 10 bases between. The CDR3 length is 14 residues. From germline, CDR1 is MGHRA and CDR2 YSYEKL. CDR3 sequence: CASSQDPQRETQYF. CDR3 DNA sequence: TGCGCCAGCAGCCAAGACCCCCAAAGGGAGACCCAGTACTTC.

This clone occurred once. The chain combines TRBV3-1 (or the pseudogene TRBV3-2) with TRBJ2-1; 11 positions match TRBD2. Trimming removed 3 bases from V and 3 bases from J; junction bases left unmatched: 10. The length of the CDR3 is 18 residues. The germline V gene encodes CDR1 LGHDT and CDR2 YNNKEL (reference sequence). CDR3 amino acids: CASSHPGTSGPIYNEQFF. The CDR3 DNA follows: TGTGCCAGCAGCCACCCAGGGACTAGCGGCCCAATCTACAATGAGCAGTTCTTC.

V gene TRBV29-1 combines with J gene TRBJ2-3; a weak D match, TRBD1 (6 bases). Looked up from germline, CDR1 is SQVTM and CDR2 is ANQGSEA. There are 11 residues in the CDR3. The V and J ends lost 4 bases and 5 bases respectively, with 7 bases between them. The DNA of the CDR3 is TGCAGCGTTGCCAGGGGAGATACGCAGTATTTT. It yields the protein CSVARGDTQYF.

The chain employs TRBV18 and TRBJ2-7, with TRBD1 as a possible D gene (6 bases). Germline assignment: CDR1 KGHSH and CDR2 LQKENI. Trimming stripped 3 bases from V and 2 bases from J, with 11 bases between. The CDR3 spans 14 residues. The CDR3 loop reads CASSPNRETYEQYF. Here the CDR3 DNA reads TGTGCCAGCTCACCGAACAGGGAAACCTACGAGCAGTACTTC.

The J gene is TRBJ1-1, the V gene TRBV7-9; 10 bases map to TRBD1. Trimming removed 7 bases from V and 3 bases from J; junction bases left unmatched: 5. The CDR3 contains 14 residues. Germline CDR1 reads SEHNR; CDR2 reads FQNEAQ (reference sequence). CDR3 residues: CASISGTGDTEAFF. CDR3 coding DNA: TGTGCCAGCATATCTGGGACAGGGGACACTGAAGCTTTCTTT.

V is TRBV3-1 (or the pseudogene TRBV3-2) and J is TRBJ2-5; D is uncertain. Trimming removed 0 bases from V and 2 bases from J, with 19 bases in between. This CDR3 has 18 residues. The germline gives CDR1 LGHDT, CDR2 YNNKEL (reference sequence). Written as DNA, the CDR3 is TGTGCCAGCAGCCAAGAATACGCAGCCGGTGCTATTCAAGAGACCCAGTACTTC. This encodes CASSQEYAAGAIQETQYF.

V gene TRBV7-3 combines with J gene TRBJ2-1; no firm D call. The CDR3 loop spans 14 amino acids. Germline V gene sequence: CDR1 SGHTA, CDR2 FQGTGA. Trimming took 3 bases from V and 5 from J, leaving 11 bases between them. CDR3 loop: CASSFSGMDNEQFF. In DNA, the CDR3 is TGTGCCAGCAGCTTCTCCGGAATGGACAATGAGCAGTTCTTC.

The CDR3 here is CASSPGQGSGYTF. CDR3 nucleotides: TGTGCCAGCTCACCGGGACAGGGTAGTGGCTACACCTTC. This chain joins TRBV18 and TRBJ1-2; 9 bases agree with TRBD1. V lost 3 bases to trimming and J lost 7 bases; unmatched junction nucleotides: 3. This CDR3 comprises 13 residues. The V gene's germline CDR1 is KGHSH and CDR2 LQKENI.

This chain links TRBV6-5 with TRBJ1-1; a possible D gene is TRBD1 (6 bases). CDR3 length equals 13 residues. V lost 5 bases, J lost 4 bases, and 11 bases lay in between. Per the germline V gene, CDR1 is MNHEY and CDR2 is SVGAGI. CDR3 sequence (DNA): TGTGCCAGCAGTAAACAGGGAAGCACTGAAGCTTTCTTT. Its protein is CASSKQGSTEAFF.

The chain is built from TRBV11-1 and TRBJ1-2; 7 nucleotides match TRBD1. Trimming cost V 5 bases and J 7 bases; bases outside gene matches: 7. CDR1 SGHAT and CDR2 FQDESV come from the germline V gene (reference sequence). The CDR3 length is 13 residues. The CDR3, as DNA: TGTGCCAGCAGCCTTGACAGGGATCGTGGCTACACCTTC. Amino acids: CASSLDRDRGYTF.

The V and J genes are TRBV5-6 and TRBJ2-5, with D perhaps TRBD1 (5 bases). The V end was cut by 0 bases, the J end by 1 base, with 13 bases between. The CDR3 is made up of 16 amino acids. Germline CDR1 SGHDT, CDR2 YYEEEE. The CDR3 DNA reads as TGTGCCAGCAGCTTGGTATCCAGGGCGACCCAAGAGACCCAGTACTTC. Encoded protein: CASSLVSRATQETQYF.

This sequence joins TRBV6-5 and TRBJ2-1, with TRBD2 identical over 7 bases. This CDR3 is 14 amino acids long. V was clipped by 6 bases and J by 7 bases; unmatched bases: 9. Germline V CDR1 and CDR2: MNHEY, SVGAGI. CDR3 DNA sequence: TGTGCCAGCAGCAGGGAGGGTAATAGGAATGAGCAGTTCTTC. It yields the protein CASSREGNRNEQFF.

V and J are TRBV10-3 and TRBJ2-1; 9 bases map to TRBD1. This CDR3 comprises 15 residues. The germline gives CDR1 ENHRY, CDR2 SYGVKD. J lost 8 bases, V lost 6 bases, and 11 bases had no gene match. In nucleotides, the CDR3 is TGTGCCATCAGGAAACCGGGACAGGGTGAAGATGAGCAGTTCTTC. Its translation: CAIRKPGQGEDEQFF.

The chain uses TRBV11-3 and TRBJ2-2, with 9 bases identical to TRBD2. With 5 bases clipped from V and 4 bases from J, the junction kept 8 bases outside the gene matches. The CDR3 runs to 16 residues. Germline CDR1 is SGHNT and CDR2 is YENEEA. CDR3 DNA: TGTGCCAGCAGCACCGGAGCGGGGGGTAGCACCGGGGAGCTGTTTTTT. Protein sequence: CASSTGAGGSTGELFF. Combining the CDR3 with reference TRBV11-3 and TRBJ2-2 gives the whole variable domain EAGVVQSPRYKIIEKKQPVAFWCNPISGHNTLYWYLQNLGQGPELLIRYENEEAVDDSQLPKDRFSAERLKGVDSTLKIQPAELGDSAVYLCASSTGAGGSTGELFFGEGSRLTVL.

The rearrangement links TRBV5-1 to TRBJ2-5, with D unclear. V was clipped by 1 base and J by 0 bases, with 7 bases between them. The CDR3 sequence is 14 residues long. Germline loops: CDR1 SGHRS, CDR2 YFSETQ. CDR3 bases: TGCGCCAGCAGCTTGAAAGCGTACCAAGAGACCCAGTACTTC. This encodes CASSLKAYQETQYF.

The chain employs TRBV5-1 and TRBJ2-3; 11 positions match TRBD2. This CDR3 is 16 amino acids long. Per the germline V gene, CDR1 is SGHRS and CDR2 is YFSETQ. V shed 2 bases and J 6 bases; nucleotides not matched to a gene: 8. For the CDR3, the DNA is TGCGCCAGCAGCTTCCAGACTAGCGGGGCGGCGGATACGCAGTATTTT. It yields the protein CASSFQTSGAADTQYF.

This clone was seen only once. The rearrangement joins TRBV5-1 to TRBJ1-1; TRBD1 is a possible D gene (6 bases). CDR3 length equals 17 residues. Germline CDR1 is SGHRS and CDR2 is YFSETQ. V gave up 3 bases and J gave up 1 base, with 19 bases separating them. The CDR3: CASSSNILGTSNTEAFF. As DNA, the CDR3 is TGCGCCAGCAGCTCAAACATCTTAGGGACATCGAACACTGAAGCTTTCTTT.

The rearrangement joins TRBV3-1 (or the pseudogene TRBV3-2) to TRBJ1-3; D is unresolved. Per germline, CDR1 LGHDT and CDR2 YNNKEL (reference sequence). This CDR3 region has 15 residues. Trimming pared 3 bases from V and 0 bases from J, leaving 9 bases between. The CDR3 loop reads CASSQDSFSGNTIYF. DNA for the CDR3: TGTGCCAGCAGCCAGGACTCATTCTCTGGAAACACCATATATTTT.

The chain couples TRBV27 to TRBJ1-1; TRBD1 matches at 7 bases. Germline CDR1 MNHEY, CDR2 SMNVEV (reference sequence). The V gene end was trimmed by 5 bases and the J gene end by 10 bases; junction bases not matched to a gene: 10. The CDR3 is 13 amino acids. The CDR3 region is CASSPRTGARAFF. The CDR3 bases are TGTGCCAGCAGTCCACGGACAGGAGCGCGAGCTTTCTTT.